This TCR beta chain was sequenced during a study of blood T cells in healthy people across ages. Across the study: Researchers report that template switching captured about one barcoded beta molecule per two T cells.

PCR was performed a second time for about 6 to 12 cycles using a sample-barcoded 5' primer and a J-beta primer mix. From the 5' RACE reads, TCRdb called clonotypes with MiXCR, one entry per CDR3 protein. Of some 930,000 distinct CDR3 sequences in the sample, almost 30% were seen once. This clonotype was seen only a few times. CDR1 and CDR2 from the germline V gene are SEHNR and FQNEAQ (reference sequence). The CDR3 is 13 residues long. V lost 5 bases to trimming and J lost 8 bases, with 12 bases between them. Donors were healthy Caucasian individuals from Russia aged roughly 6 to 90. These sequences were also reported in another study, on T cells of mothers and their children.

This clonotype originated in a woman between 40 and 50 years old in good health. The sample consisted of blood. V and J are TRBV7-9 and TRBJ1-4; D perhaps matches TRBD1 (6 bases). CDR3 loop: CASSNRVYEKLFF. The CDR3 nucleotides read TGTGCCAGCAGCAACAGGGTATACGAAAAACTGTTTTTT.